The T cell receptor beta chain under discussion was sequenced for a study of response to subunit inactivated influenza vaccine. Regarding the study as a whole: Few additional T cells are recruited per seasonal influenza vaccination, authors suggested.

CDR3 length equals 17 residues. CDR1 and CDR2 (germline): KGHSH, LQKENI. Trimming removed 2 bases from V and 0 bases from J, with 16 bases in between. TCRdb reprocessed the RT-PCR reads via MiXCR and lists one record per CDR3 protein. The sample carries more than 450,000 distinct CDR3 sequences, approximately 11% recorded once. A note on this clonotype: Its target is unknown.

Separately, the same data were catalogued under a study of T cells expressing NK-cell markers. From that report: The authors made TCR beta cDNA libraries by 5'RACE template switching. This switching added a universal primer site and UMIs. The sequencing cohort of eight donors included seven HCMV-seropositive individuals and one seronegative individual. For over 5 donors, the dominant NKG2C+ clonotypes made up roughly 1.0-8% of their CD8+ T cells. Similarly, these clonotypes led the CD3+CD56-NKG2C+ fraction as well in several donors.

The source of this sequence is a man in his fifties or sixties who received an inactivated influenza vaccine. Sequences were derived from PBMCs from blood, sampled on the day of vaccination. The V call is TRBV18, the J call TRBJ1-1; the D gene is possibly TRBD1 (6 bases). The DNA for the CDR3 is TGTGCCAGCTCACCAAAGACCCAGGGGCATATGAACACTGAAGCTTTCTTT. This codes for CASSPKTQGHMNTEAFF.